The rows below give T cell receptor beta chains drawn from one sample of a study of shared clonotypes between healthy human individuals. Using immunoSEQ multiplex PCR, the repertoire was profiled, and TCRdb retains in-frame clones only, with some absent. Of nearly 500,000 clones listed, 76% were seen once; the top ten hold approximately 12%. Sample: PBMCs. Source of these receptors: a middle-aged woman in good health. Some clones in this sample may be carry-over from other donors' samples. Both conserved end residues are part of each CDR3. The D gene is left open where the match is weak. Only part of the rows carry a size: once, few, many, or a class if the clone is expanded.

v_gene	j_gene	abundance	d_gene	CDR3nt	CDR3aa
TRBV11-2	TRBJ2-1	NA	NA	TGTGCCAGCAGCTTAGGTAGGGGTGATGAGCAGTTCTTC	CASSLGRGDEQFF
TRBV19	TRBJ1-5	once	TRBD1	TGTGCCAGTACCCACCAGGACAGGGGGGTCAATCAGCCCCAGCATTTT	CASTHQDRGVNQPQHF
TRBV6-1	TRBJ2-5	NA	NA	TGTGCCAGCAGGCGGAGCCAAGAGACCCAGTACTTC	CASRRSQETQYF
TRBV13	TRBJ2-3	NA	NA	TGTGCCAGCAGCTTAGGGGGGGACTCCACAGATACGCAGTATTTT	CASSLGGDSTDTQYF
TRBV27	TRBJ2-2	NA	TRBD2	TGTGCCAGCAGCTCCGGCGGGAGGGTTGCCGGGGAGCTGTTTTTT	CASSSGGRVAGELFF
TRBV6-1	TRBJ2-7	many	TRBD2	TGTGCCAGCGAGACTAGCGGGAGAATCCACGAGCAGTACTTC	CASETSGRIHEQYF
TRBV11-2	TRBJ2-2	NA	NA	TGTGCCAGCAGTGCCCAACAGCGGGCCGGGGAGCTGTTTTTT	CASSAQQRAGELFF
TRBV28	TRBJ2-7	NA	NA	TGTGCCAGCAGTCCATCCTCCAGCGGTAGCTCCTACGAGCAGTACTTC	CASSPSSSGSSYEQYF
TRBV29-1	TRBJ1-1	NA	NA	TGCAGCGTGTGGACAATTCGAGGCACTGAAGCTTTCTTT	CSVWTIRGTEAFF
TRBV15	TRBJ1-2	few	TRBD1	TGTGCCACCAGCAGAGGAGCAGGGGGCGAATATGGCTACACCTTC	CATSRGAGGEYGYTF
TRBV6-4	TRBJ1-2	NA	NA	TGTGCCAGCAGTCCGGAGGGCAGCCCCTATGGCTACACCTTC	CASSPEGSPYGYTF
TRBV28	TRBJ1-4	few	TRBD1	TGTGCCAGCAGTTCGACCAGACAGGGGGCCAGGGAAAAACTGTTTTTT	CASSSTRQGAREKLFF
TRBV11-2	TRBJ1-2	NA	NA	TGTGCCAGCAGCTCGTTATATGGACCAAGCAACTACACCTTC	CASSSLYGPSNYTF
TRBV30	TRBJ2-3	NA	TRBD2	TGTGCCTGGCAGACTAGCGGATACACAGATACGCAGTATTTT	CAWQTSGYTDTQYF
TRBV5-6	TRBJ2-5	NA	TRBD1	TGTGCCAGCGGACTCGGGACAGGGCCTCAAGAGACCCAGTACTTC	CASGLGTGPQETQYF
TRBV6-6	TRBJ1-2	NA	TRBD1	TGTGCCAGCAGTGCGACATCAGGGGGTAAAGTTAGTGGCTACACCTTC	CASSATSGGKVSGYTF
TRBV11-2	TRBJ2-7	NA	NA	TGTGCCAGCAGCGAGGGGGACTACAACGAGCAGTACTTC	CASSEGDYNEQYF
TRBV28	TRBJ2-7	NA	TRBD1	TGTGCCAGTAGGACAGGGGGCCTCCACGAGCAGTACTTC	CASRTGGLHEQYF
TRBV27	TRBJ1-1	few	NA	TGTGCCAGCAGCCTCGGGAGGAACACTGAAGCTTTCTTT	CASSLGRNTEAFF
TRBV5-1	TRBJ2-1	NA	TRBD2	TGCGCCAGCAGCTTTTACCGCCGGACTAGCGGAAACAATGAGCAGTTCTTC	CASSFYRRTSGNNEQFF
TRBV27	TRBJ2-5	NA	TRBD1	TGTGCCAGCAGGCCTAGGGGGCAGGTTATTAGAGAGACCCAGTACTTC	CASRPRGQVIRETQYF
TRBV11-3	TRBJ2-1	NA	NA	TGTGCCAGCAGCTTAGTGGGAGGTGAGCAGTTCTTC	CASSLVGGEQFF
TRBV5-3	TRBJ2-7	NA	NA	TGTGCCAGAAGCTCCGACAGCCGAATCCCCTACGAGCAGTACTTC	CARSSDSRIPYEQYF
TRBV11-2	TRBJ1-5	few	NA	TGTGCCAGCAGCTTAGGGGTTGCTCAGCCCCAGCATTTT	CASSLGVAQPQHF
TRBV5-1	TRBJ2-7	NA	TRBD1	TGCGCCAGCAGCCCTGGACAGGGGGCGAGCGAGCAGTACTTC	CASSPGQGASEQYF
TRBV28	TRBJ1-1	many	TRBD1	TGTGCCAGCAGTTTATCGGACAGGACTGAAGCTTTCTTT	CASSLSDRTEAFF
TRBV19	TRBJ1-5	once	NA	TGTGCCAGTAGTCGACAGTCTAATAGCAATCAGCCCCAGCATTTT	CASSRQSNSNQPQHF
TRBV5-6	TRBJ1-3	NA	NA	TGTGTCCCAGAAACCGGGAGTTCCTCTGGAAACACCATATATTTT	CVPETGSSSGNTIYF